These 18 T cell receptor beta chains originate from one sample sequenced in a study of T cells after posttransplantation cyclophosphamide. Only in-frame clones appear in the TCRdb table, and some are missing; sequencing was by immunoSEQ multiplex PCR. The sample yields around 30,000 clones, more than 80% seen once. The sequenced material came from PBMCs. Receptors were obtained from a man aged 50 to 60.

The gene calls are TRBV30 and TRBJ1-1, with D hard to call. V was clipped by 1 base and J by 11 bases, with 11 bases between them. CDR3 length: 11 residues. Germline assignment: CDR1 GTSNPN and CDR2 SVGIG (reference sequence). The chain's CDR3 is CAWSGTYVAFF. The CDR3, as DNA: TGTGCCTGGAGTGGGACTTATGTGGCTTTCTTT.

The rearrangement uses TRBV11-2 and TRBJ2-7, with D maybe TRBD2 (6 bases). V was trimmed by 5 bases and J by 5 bases, leaving 31 bases between them. CDR1 and CDR2 from the germline V gene are SGHAT and FQNNGV. The length of the CDR3 is 19 residues. CDR3 DNA: TGTGCCAGCAGCCACAGACGAGGCGTTTATGGGGGAGGCGTCCACGAGCAGTACTTC. It codes for CASSHRRGVYGGGVHEQYF. Full variable domain (outside the CDR3, taken from reference TRBV11-2 and TRBJ2-7): EAGVAQSPRYKIIEKRQSVAFWCNPISGHATLYWYQQILGQGPKLLIQFQNNGVVDDSQLPKDRFSAERLKGVDSTLKIQPAKLEDSAVYLCASSHRRGVYGGGVHEQYFGPGTRLTVT.

J is TRBJ2-5 and V is TRBV4-3; D is perhaps TRBD1 (5 bases). Germline values: CDR1 LGHNA, CDR2 YSLEER. V was pared by 0 bases and J by 1 base, with 9 bases between. The length of the CDR3 is 15 residues. DNA of the CDR3: TGCGCCAGCAGCCAAGATGGGGCCCTCCAAGAGACCCAGTACTTC. It specifies CASSQDGALQETQYF.

The V and J genes are TRBV2 and TRBJ2-5; perhaps TRBD2 as D (6 bases). CDR3 size: 12 residues. The germline CDR1 and CDR2 sequences are SNHLY and FYNNEI. V lost 7 bases and J 2 bases, leaving 8 bases between the germline ends. CDR3 nucleotides: TGTGCCAGCATCGGGACTCAAGAGACCCAGTACTTC. Residues: CASIGTQETQYF.

This sequence joins TRBV7-8 and TRBJ2-2; 7 bases align to TRBD1. Germline V gene data show CDR1 as SGHVS and CDR2 as FQNEAQ. Trimming at V came to 4 bases and at J to 3 bases, leaving 5 bases not matched to a gene. The CDR3 runs 15 residues. In nucleotides, the CDR3 is TGTGCCAGCAGCTCAACAGGGGCTTACACCGGGGAGCTGTTTTTT. As protein: CASSSTGAYTGELFF.

CDR3: CASSGSGGAGDTQYF. CDR3 sequence (DNA): TGTGCCAGCAGCGGGAGCGGGGGGGCCGGAGATACGCAGTATTTT. The chain has TRBV5-4 and TRBJ2-3, with TRBD2 identical over 10 bases. V lost 4 bases, J lost 5 bases, and 7 bases stayed unmatched. This CDR3 contains 15 residues. CDR1 and CDR2 (germline): SGHNT, YYREEE (reference sequence).

This clone was recorded once. The chain combines TRBV19 with TRBJ2-2; D possibly corresponds to TRBD1 (5 bases). The CDR3 totals 13 residues. Germline V gene data show CDR1 as LNHDA and CDR2 as SQIVND (reference sequence). Trimming removed 4 bases at V and 5 bases at J, with 8 bases between. CDR3 in DNA: TGTGCCAGTAGTACCTCAGGGACCGGGGAGCTGTTTTTT. The encoded protein is CASSTSGTGELFF.

The chain combines TRBV4-2 with TRBJ2-5, with D unclear. The CDR3 totals 15 residues. CDR1 is LGHNA and CDR2 is YNFKEQ in the germline V gene. The germline V and J ends were trimmed by 0 bases and 4 bases, with 12 bases remaining between them. The DNA of the CDR3 is TGTGCCAGCAGCCAAGATTACCTAGTGGGAGAGACCCAGTACTTC. The encoded protein is CASSQDYLVGETQYF.

Notes on this clone: Mismatch with germline at one junction end may stem from a read error. The chain recombines TRBV7-7 with TRBJ2-3, with 11 bases identical to TRBD2. From germline, CDR1 is SSHAT and CDR2 FNYEAQ (reference sequence). The CDR3 covers 16 residues. The CDR3 loop reads CASSLPSGGPTDTQYF. The DNA for the CDR3 is TGTGCTAGCAGCTTACCTAGCGGGGGGCCCACAGATACGCAGTATTTT.

The genes are TRBV7-2 and TRBJ1-1; D is undetermined. The CDR3 length is 14 residues. Germline V gene data show CDR1 as SGHTA and CDR2 as FQGNSA. Trimming stripped 2 bases from V and 3 bases from J, with 10 bases between. This CDR3 reads CASSLFGEDTEAFF. The CDR3 bases are TGTGCCAGCAGCTTATTTGGGGAGGACACTGAAGCTTTCTTT.

The chain recombines TRBV5-5 with TRBJ2-7, with D maybe TRBD1 (5 bases). Germline V CDR1 and CDR2: SGHKS, YYEKEE (reference sequence). V was cut by 4 bases and J by 6 bases, with 20 bases left in between. The CDR3 runs 15 residues. The CDR3 DNA follows: TGTGCCAGCAGCCTCTGGGGCCCATCTACGGGCGAGCAGTACTTC. Translated, it gives CASSLWGPSTGEQYF.

The chain couples TRBV6-1 to TRBJ2-3; D may be TRBD1 (5 bases). The CDR3 is 12 residues long. Germline V lookup: CDR1 MNHNS, CDR2 SASEGT. Trimming removed 6 bases at V and 2 bases at J, with 6 bases between. The CDR3 is CASRDTTDTQYF. For the CDR3, the DNA is TGTGCCAGCAGGGACACCACAGATACGCAGTATTTT.

V and J are TRBV5-1 and TRBJ2-5, with a possible D match to TRBD1 (6 bases). This CDR3 spans 17 amino acids. Germline assignment: CDR1 SGHRS and CDR2 YFSETQ. Trimming stripped 4 bases from V and 5 bases from J, with 24 bases between. The CDR3 DNA sequence: TGCGCCAGCAGCCCAGGATGGGATCAAACAGGGCTTGAGACCCAGTACTTC. Its translation is CASSPGWDQTGLETQYF.

This clone was observed a single time. This CDR3 reads CAWSAADEQFF. The CDR3 DNA is TGTGCCTGGAGTGCCGCGGATGAGCAGTTCTTC. The rearrangement links TRBV30 to TRBJ2-1; no firm D call. The length of the CDR3 is 11 residues. The V and J ends lost 1 base and 8 bases respectively, with 6 bases between them. Per germline, CDR1 GTSNPN and CDR2 SVGIG (reference sequence).

V gene TRBV6-4 combines with J gene TRBJ1-5; D possibly corresponds to TRBD1 (6 bases). The CDR3 extends over 13 amino acids. CDR1 and CDR2 from the germline V gene are MRHNA and SNTAGT. V lost 4 bases and J 3 bases, leaving 7 bases between the germline ends. CDR3 sequence reads: CASSAGANQPQHF. The DNA for the CDR3 is TGTGCCAGCAGTGCAGGGGCCAATCAGCCCCAGCATTTT.

The sample holds a few counts of this clone. V usage is TRBV6-1 and J usage is TRBJ1-1; possible D gene TRBD1, 5 bases. This CDR3 comprises 14 residues. V was pared by 1 base and J by 7 bases, with 13 bases between. Germline V gene lookup returns CDR1 MNHNS and CDR2 SASEGT. CDR3 in DNA: TGTGCCAGCAGTGAAGTTCCAGGACACATTGAAGCTTTCTTT. Encoded protein: CASSEVPGHIEAFF.

Written as DNA, the CDR3 is TGTGCCAGCACCCCATACCGGGAGTCTTACAATGAGCAGTTCTTC. This sequence encodes CASTPYRESYNEQFF. The J gene is TRBJ2-1, the V gene TRBV9, with TRBD2 as a possible D gene (6 bases). The CDR3 consists of 15 residues. The V end lost 6 bases, the J end lost 4 bases, and 17 bases lay between the germline ends. CDR1 and CDR2 from the germline V gene are SGDLS and YYNGEE.

In the case of this clone: The same CDR3 can be traced to other DNA sequences in this sample. V usage is TRBV4-1 and J usage is TRBJ2-1; 10 bases are shared with TRBD2. V lost 1 base, J lost 1 base, and 1 base stayed unmatched. The CDR3 totals 16 residues. The germline gives CDR1 MGHRA, CDR2 YSYEKL. CDR3 DNA: TGCGCCAGCAGCCAAGGACTAGCGGGTTCCTACAATGAGCAGTTCTTC. This gives the protein CASSQGLAGSYNEQFF.